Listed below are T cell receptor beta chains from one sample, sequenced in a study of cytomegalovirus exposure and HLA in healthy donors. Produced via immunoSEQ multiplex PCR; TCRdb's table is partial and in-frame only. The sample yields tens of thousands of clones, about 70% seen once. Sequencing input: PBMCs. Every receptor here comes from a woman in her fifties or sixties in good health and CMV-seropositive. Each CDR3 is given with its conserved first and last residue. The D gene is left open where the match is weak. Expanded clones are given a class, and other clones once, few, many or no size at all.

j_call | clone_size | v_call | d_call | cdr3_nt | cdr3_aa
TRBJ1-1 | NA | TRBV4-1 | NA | TGCGCCAGCAGCGTAAGTCAGGCAGACACTGAAGCTTTCTTT | CASSVSQADTEAFF
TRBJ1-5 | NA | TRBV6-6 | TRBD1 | TGTGCCAGCAGCCTTGGACAGGGGGCGGATCAGCCCCAGCATTTT | CASSLGQGADQPQHF
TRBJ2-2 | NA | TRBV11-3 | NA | TGTGCCAGCAGCTTCTCTAGGCCCGGGGAGCTGTTTTTT | CASSFSRPGELFF
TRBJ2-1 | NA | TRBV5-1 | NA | TGCGCCAGCAGCAAAGGGGGAAGCTCCTACAATGAGCAGTTCTTC | CASSKGGSSYNEQFF
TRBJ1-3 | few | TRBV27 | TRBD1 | TGTGCCAGCAGACAAACAGGGGCAAGGGGAAACACCATATATTTT | CASRQTGARGNTIYF
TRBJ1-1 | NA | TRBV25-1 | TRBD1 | TGTGCCAGCAGCCTGCTGGGAACAGGGGGCACTGAAGCTTTCTTT | CASSLLGTGGTEAFF
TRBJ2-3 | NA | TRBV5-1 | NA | TGCGCCAGCAGCTTGTCTCCTACTGCAGATACGCAGTATTTT | CASSLSPTADTQYF
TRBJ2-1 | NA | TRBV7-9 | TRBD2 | TGTGCCAGCAGCCCGGGACTAGCGGGGAGTATCAATGAGCAGTTCTTC | CASSPGLAGSINEQFF
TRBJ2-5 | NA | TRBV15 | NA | TGTGCCACCAGCAGAGATTTCGCGGGGAAAGAGACCCAGTACTTC | CATSRDFAGKETQYF
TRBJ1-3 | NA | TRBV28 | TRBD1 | TGTGCCAGCATCAGGGGGCACGGAAACACCATATATTTT | CASIRGHGNTIYF
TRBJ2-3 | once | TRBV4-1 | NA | TGCGCCAGCAGCCCAGTCCCAACGACACGAGATACGCAGTATTTT | CASSPVPTTRDTQYF
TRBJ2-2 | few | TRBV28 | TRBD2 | TGTGCCAGCAGGGACCCTCTAGCGGGAGACACCGGGGAGCTGTTTTTT | CASRDPLAGDTGELFF
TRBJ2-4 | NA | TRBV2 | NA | TGTGCCAGCAGTGAACCTTTGAAGGGGGACATTCAGTACTTC | CASSEPLKGDIQYF
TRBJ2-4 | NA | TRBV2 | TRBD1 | TGTGCCAGCAGTTACAATCCGGACAGGGCTGAAAACATTCAGTACTTC | CASSYNPDRAENIQYF
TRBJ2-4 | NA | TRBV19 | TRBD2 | TGTGCCAGTACCGGGGGGGAGGCCAAAAACATTCAGTACTTC | CASTGGEAKNIQYF
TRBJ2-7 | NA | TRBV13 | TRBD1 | TGTGCCAGCAGCCCGACGGGACAGGGGTTAGCCTACGAGCAGTACTTC | CASSPTGQGLAYEQYF
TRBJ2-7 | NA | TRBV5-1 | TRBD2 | TGCGCCAGCAGCTGGACTAGCGGGGGCTCCTACGAGCAGTACTTC | CASSWTSGGSYEQYF
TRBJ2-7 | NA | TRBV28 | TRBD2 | TGTGCCAGCAGTGGGACTAGCGAGCCCTACGAGCAGTACTTC | CASSGTSEPYEQYF
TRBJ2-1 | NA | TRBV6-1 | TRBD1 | TGTGCCAGCAGTTCCCGGACAGGGGGTGACAATGAGCAGTTCTTC | CASSSRTGGDNEQFF
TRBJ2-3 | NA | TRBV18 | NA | TGTGCCAGCTCACCCCTTCGGGGTAGCGGTCGCACAGATACGCAGTATTTT | CASSPLRGSGRTDTQYF
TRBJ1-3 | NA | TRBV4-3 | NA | TGCGCCAGCAGCCTCGGACGGGGCTCTGGAAACACCATATATTTT | CASSLGRGSGNTIYF
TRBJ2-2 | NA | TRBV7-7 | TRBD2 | TGTGCTAGCAGCCAAGCCGGGGGGATCAACGGGGAGCTGTTTTTT | CASSQAGGINGELFF
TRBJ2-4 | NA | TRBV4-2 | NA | TGTGCCAGCAGCCAAGAGCTCGGGCCCGAGGGGAGGAACATTCAGTACTTC | CASSQELGPEGRNIQYF
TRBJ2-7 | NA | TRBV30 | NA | TGTGCCTGGACCGACAGCGACGAGCAGTACTTC | CAWTDSDEQYF
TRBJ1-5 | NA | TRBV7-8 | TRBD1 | TGTGCCAGCAGCTTAGGCCCTGGACAGGGCCCTCAGCCCCAGCATTTT | CASSLGPGQGPQPQHF
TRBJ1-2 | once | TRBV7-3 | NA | TGTGCCAGCTCCCCTAGCACAGACTATGGCTACACCTTC | CASSPSTDYGYTF
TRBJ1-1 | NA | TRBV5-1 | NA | TGCGCCAGCAGCTTGGCCGTGGGCCACACTGAAGCTTTCTTT | CASSLAVGHTEAFF
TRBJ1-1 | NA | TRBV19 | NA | TGTGCCAGTAGTATATCCCCAATGGGCTTTGCTGAAGCTTTCTTT | CASSISPMGFAEAFF
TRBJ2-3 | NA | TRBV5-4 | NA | TGTGCCAGCAGCTTGGGATTGTCAGGGGGGCAAGATACGCAGTATTTT | CASSLGLSGGQDTQYF
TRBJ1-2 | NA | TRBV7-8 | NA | TGTGCCAGCAGCTTAGGTTGGCAGGTCAGTAAAGCTAACTATGGCTACACCTTC | CASSLGWQVSKANYGYTF
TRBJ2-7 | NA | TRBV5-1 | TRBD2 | TGCGCCAGCAGCTGGGAGGGTTTGTACGAGCAGTACTTC | CASSWEGLYEQYF
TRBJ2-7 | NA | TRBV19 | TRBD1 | TGTGCCAGTAGTCTCGGACAGGTATACGGCGAGCAGTACTTC | CASSLGQVYGEQYF
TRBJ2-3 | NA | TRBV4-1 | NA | TGCGCCAGCAGCCCGTACCCCCAGGGGAAGTCCGCAGATACGCAGTATTTT | CASSPYPQGKSADTQYF
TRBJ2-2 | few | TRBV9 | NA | TGTGCCAGCAGCGCTGACAGCCTGAACACCGGGGAGCTGTTTTTT | CASSADSLNTGELFF
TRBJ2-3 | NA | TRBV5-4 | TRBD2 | TGTGCCAGCAGCTTTCTTGGCGGGAGTTGGTCAGATACGCAGTATTTT | CASSFLGGSWSDTQYF
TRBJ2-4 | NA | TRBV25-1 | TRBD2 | TGTGCCAGTGCCGGGAGGGAGGCCAAAAACATTCAGTACTTC | CASAGREAKNIQYF
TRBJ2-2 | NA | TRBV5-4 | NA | TGTGCCAGCAGGTCCTCTAGCGCCGGGGAGCTGTTTTTT | CASRSSSAGELFF
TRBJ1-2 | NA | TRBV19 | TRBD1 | TGTGCCAGTAGTATCCGACAGGGAGAAGGGAGAGGCTATGGCTACACCTTC | CASSIRQGEGRGYGYTF
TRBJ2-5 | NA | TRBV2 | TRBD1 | TGTGCCAGCAGTGAACAGGGGGAAGAGACCCAGTACTTC | CASSEQGEETQYF
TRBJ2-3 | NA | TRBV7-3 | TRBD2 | TGTGCCAGCAGCGTTAGCGGGGGCCGTTATACGCAGTATTTT | CASSVSGGRYTQYF
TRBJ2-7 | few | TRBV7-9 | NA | TGTGCCAGCAGCTCAAACATCGAGCAGTACTTC | CASSSNIEQYF
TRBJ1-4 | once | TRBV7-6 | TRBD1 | TGTGCCAGCAGCCCGGACAGGGCGGGTGAAAAACTGTTTTTT | CASSPDRAGEKLFF
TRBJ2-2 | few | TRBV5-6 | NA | TGTGCCAGCAGCTTGGTTGGAGGTATAAACGGGGAGCTGTTTTTT | CASSLVGGINGELFF
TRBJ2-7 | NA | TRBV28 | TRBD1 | TGTGCCAACAGATCCGCGGCAGGGGGCTCCTACGAGCAGTACTTC | CANRSAAGGSYEQYF
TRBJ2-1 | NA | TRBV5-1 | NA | TGCGCCAGCAGCTTCGTCAGAAATCCCTACAATGAGCAGTTCTTC | CASSFVRNPYNEQFF
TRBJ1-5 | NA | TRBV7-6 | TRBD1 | TGTGCCAGCAGCTACGGGACAGGGGATCAGCCCCAGCATTTT | CASSYGTGDQPQHF
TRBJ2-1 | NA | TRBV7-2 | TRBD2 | TGTGCCAGCAGCTTAGCGCTTATGACTAGCGGTTACAATGAGCAGTTCTTC | CASSLALMTSGYNEQFF
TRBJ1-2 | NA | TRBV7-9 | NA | TGTGCCAGCAGCCGGCCGACAGGCCTCTATGGCTACACCTTC | CASSRPTGLYGYTF
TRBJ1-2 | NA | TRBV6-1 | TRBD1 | TGTGCCAGCACTGACTTACGTGGGACAGATGTCTATGGCTACACCTTC | CASTDLRGTDVYGYTF
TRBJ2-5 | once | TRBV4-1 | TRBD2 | TGCGCCAGCAGCCCTCGGGGGGGGGAGACCCAGTACTTC | CASSPRGGETQYF
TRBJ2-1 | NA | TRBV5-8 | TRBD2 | TGTGCCAGCAGCTGGACTAGCGGGAGCTATGAGCAGTTCTTC | CASSWTSGSYEQFF
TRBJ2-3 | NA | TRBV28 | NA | TGTGCCAGCAGTTTTTTTTCGGGGATAACTAGCACAGATACGCAGTATTTT | CASSFFSGITSTDTQYF
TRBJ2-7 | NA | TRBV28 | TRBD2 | TGTGCCAGCAGTACGCCAGACCCGCGGGAGCACTACGAGCAGTACTTC | CASSTPDPREHYEQYF
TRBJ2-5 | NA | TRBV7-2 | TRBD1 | TGTGCCAGCAGCTATAGGGGACAGCAAGAGACCCAGTACTTC | CASSYRGQQETQYF
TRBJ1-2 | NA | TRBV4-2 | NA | TGTGCCAGCAGCCAAGAGACAGTTAACTATGGCTACACCTTC | CASSQETVNYGYTF
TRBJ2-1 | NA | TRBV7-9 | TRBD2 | TGTGCCAGCAGCTCCGCCGGGACTAGCGGTGCAAATGAGCAGTTCTTC | CASSSAGTSGANEQFF
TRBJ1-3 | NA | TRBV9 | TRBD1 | TGTGCCAGCAGCTTAGGGGGCGCCTCAGCTGGAAACACCATATATTTT | CASSLGGASAGNTIYF
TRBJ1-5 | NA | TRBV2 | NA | TGTGCCAGCAGGAAGGGGGAAGGCAATCAGCCCCAGCATTTT | CASRKGEGNQPQHF
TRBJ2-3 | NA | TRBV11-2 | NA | TGTGCCAGCAGCTCCCAAATCGGGGTTCCCGCAGATACGCAGTATTTT | CASSSQIGVPADTQYF
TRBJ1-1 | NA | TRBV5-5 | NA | TGTGCCAGCAGCTTGCGGCGGGCGAACACTGAAGCTTTCTTT | CASSLRRANTEAFF